Below, one T cell receptor beta chain is given with its context. This clonotype is labeled medium-sized (0.01 to 0.1%). There is no known antigen for this receptor. No much larger clone exists at a distance of one base, and base qualities are not known. The record originates from a study of liver allograft versus peripheral blood T cells (dated by TCRdb to 2019 to 2021). For context, the study as a whole: The study compared the T cell receptor repertoires present in transplanted livers with the repertoires present in the peripheral blood of liver transplant recipients.

Study-level results and caveats: According to the report, the T cell receptor repertoires detected in peripheral blood were different from the repertoires found inside liver allografts.

CDR1 SGDLS and CDR2 YYNGEE were looked up in the germline V gene. The CDR3 runs 17 amino acids, cysteine and phenylalanine included. Solely the CDR3 DNA is kept, with 51 bases framed from the first base. V has 0 bases trimmed and J has 2 bases trimmed; junction bases matching no gene number 3. The data were produced on an Illumina MiSeq. TCRdb trimmed the raw reads at Q25, called clones with MiXCR and kept productive beta chains. Each entry merges the rows of one CDR3 protein and shows their most common DNA and genes. A total of fewer than 8,500 distinct CDR3 sequences appear in this sample, 15% to 20% of them only once. The ten biggest clones cover under 6% of the sample.

This chain is built from TRBV9 and TRBJ1-3; 12 of the junction bases match TRBD1. The clonotype comes from a human patient who had a liver transplant. After a transplant, the donor of the graft may account for some T cells. CDR3 reads: CASSVEGTGGPGNTIYF. The nucleotide sequence is given as TGTGCCAGCAGCGTAGAAGGGACAGGGGGCCCTGGAAACACCATATATTTT.